These 15 T cell receptor beta chains originate from one sample sequenced in a study of cytomegalovirus exposure and HLA in healthy donors. Amplification used 60 Vbeta primers and 13 Jbeta primers. Sequenced by immunoSEQ multiplex PCR; TCRdb stores in-frame clones only, minus some. Here the sample spans about 200,000 clones, roughly four fifths being singletons. The sequencing sample was made of PBMCs. The origin of the receptors is a man aged 30-40 years in good health and CMV-seronegative.

The CDR3, as DNA: TGTGCCAGCAGCTTAGCGCTCTGGCGGAACAATGAGCAGTTCTTC. This codes for CASSLALWRNNEQFF. The chain uses TRBV7-8 and TRBJ2-1; D gene unclear. This CDR3 has 15 amino acids. Trimming stripped 0 bases from V and 5 bases from J, with 11 bases between. Germline CDR1 and CDR2: SGHVS and FQNEAQ.

Many counts were recorded for this clone. This rearrangement joins TRBV30 to TRBJ2-1; 7 nucleotides match TRBD2. The CDR3 has 12 residues. Germline loops: CDR1 GTSNPN, CDR2 SVGIG (reference sequence). In DNA, the CDR3 is TGTGCAGAAGCGGGACTCTCTGGTGAGCAGTTCTTC. This gives the protein CAEAGLSGEQFF.

This chain links TRBV5-4 with TRBJ2-2; 9 bases line up with TRBD2. The CDR3 runs 15 residues. Germline V gene lookup returns CDR1 SGHNT and CDR2 YYREEE (reference sequence). V was pared by 4 bases and J by 1 base, with 2 bases of the junction left unmatched. CDR3 sequence: CASSPAGGNTGELFF. The CDR3 nucleotides read TGTGCCAGCAGCCCAGCGGGAGGGAACACCGGGGAGCTGTTTTTT.

This rearrangement joins TRBV28 to TRBJ2-3, with D possibly matching TRBD2 (6 bases). V was trimmed by 3 bases and J by 1 base, leaving 17 bases between them. Germline CDR1 reads MDHEN; CDR2 reads SYDVKM. There are 17 residues in the CDR3. CDR3 coding DNA: TGTGCCAGCAGTTTTATCCCGGGGGAGCTGGGCACAGATACGCAGTATTTT. This translates into CASSFIPGELGTDTQYF.

The chain recombines TRBV5-3 with TRBJ1-4, with 10 bases fitting TRBD1. TRBV5-3 is recorded as an ORF, its role being uncertain. The CDR3 length is 15 residues. V was pared by 3 bases and J by 5 bases, with 4 bases of the junction left unmatched. CDR3 amino acids: CARSYQDRGNEKLFF. Here the CDR3 DNA reads TGTGCCAGAAGCTATCAGGACAGGGGGAATGAAAAACTGTTTTTT.

This clone was seen a handful of times. This chain connects TRBV30 to TRBJ1-4; 10 bases line up with TRBD1. V dropped 7 bases and J dropped 8; count of bases not matched to a gene: 4. The length of the CDR3 is 12 residues. In germline, CDR1 is GTSNPN, CDR2 SVGIG (reference sequence). Here the CDR3 DNA reads TGTGCCTCGACAGGGGGCGGCGAAAAACTGTTTTTT. Protein sequence: CASTGGGEKLFF.

The V gene is TRBV19, the J gene TRBJ2-4; D is uncertain. The CDR3 sequence is 11 residues long. V lost 3 bases, J lost 13 bases, and 10 bases lay in between. Germline CDR1 LNHDA, CDR2 SQIVND (reference sequence). In DNA, the CDR3 is TGTGCCAGTAGTATCCGGGTCCACCAGTACTTC. Amino acid sequence: CASSIRVHQYF.

The chain combines TRBV27 with TRBJ1-5, with TRBD1 matching over 7 bases. V lost 0 bases, J lost 3 bases, and 2 bases stayed unmatched. Germline V gene lookup returns CDR1 MNHEY and CDR2 SMNVEV (reference sequence). The CDR3 has 15 amino acids. The CDR3 coding sequence is TGTGCCAGCAGTTTATCAGGGACAGTCAATCAGCCCCAGCATTTT. Residues: CASSLSGTVNQPQHF.

The chain employs TRBV5-1 and TRBJ2-3, with 9 bases identical to TRBD1. Germline-derived CDR1 and CDR2 are SGHRS and YFSETQ. J was trimmed by 4 bases and V by 8 bases; bases with no gene match: 8. This CDR3 has 14 residues. The CDR3 DNA reads TGCGCCAGTGGGGACAGGGAAGGGCCAGATACGCAGTATTTT. Translating gives CASGDREGPDTQYF.

V usage is TRBV6-1 and J usage is TRBJ1-5; 10 bases are a match to TRBD1. CDR3 length equals 15 residues. The V segment lost 6 bases and the J segment 5 bases; nucleotides outside the gene matches: 7. Germline CDR1 MNHNS, CDR2 SASEGT. CDR3 sequence: CASREDRGWDQPQHF. For the CDR3, the DNA is TGTGCCAGCAGGGAGGACAGGGGGTGGGATCAGCCCCAGCATTTT.

The rearrangement links TRBV5-1 to TRBJ2-7; 7 nucleotides match TRBD2. J lost 5 bases, V lost 1 base, and 6 bases had no gene match. Germline V gene lookup returns CDR1 SGHRS and CDR2 YFSETQ. There are 14 residues in the CDR3. The CDR3: CASSLRTSLDEQYF. In DNA, the CDR3 is TGCGCCAGCAGCTTGCGGACTAGTCTCGACGAGCAGTACTTC.

This clone has just a few counts. The sample has other DNA sequences that encode this CDR3 too. The J gene is TRBJ2-3, the V gene TRBV10-1, with 7 bases lining up with TRBD2. In germline, CDR1 is WNHNN, CDR2 SYGVQD (reference sequence). The CDR3 contains 14 residues. V lost 3 bases and J lost 5; bases outside the gene matches: 5. CDR3 protein: CASSDRGVEDTQYF. Written as DNA, the CDR3 is TGCGCCAGCAGTGATCGGGGGGTCGAAGATACGCAGTATTTT.

The rearrangement links TRBV5-1 to TRBJ2-3, with 10 bases identical to TRBD2. This CDR3 is built from 17 residues. Germline lookup yields CDR1 SGHRS and CDR2 YFSETQ. The junction had 11 bases not matched to a gene; V was cut back by 4 bases and J by 3 bases. CDR3 coding DNA: TGCGCCAGCAGCCGTGACGTACCGGGACTAGCGACAGATACGCAGTATTTT. Its translation: CASSRDVPGLATDTQYF.

The rearrangement uses TRBV19 and TRBJ1-2, with a weak D call TRBD1 (5 bases). Trimming took off 6 bases at V and 0 bases at J, with 8 bases between the two ends. Germline CDR1 LNHDA, CDR2 SQIVND (reference sequence). There are 13 residues in the CDR3. The CDR3 DNA follows: TGTGCCAGTAGGGACACTACTAACTATGGCTACACCTTC. Translation gives CASRDTTNYGYTF.

This clone has more than one count but fewer than ten. An end of the junction differs from the germline gene, which may be a read error. The chain joins TRBV18 to TRBJ1-2; 11 nucleotides line up with TRBD1. The CDR3 runs 13 residues. Germline V gene lookup returns CDR1 KGHSH and CDR2 LQKENI. Written as DNA, the CDR3 is TGTGCCAGCTCGCAGACCGGGACAGGGGGATTCAGCTTC. As protein: CASSQTGTGGFSF.